Listed here are 19 T cell receptor beta chains from one sample, sequenced in a study of blood T cell repertoires in COVID-19. Here immunoSEQ multiplex PCR was the method, and the copy in TCRdb shows in-frame clones only, minus some. This sample has 40,000 to 55,000 clones; roughly 89% occur once, and the top ten carry roughly a quarter. Sequences were obtained from peripheral blood. The receptors come from a human donor in a cohort sampled during active COVID-19.

The chain's CDR3 is CASSGLGAGGSGANVLTF. CDR3 nucleotides: TGTGCCAGCAGCGGTTTAGGGGCGGGAGGCTCTGGGGCCAACGTCCTGACTTTC. The chain combines TRBV9 with TRBJ2-6, with 8 positions matching TRBD2. Germline V CDR1 and CDR2: SGDLS, YYNGEE. The V segment lost 3 bases and the J segment 0 bases; nucleotides outside the gene matches: 8. The CDR3 spans 18 residues.

This clone has only one observation. The chain recombines TRBV2 with TRBJ1-5; D is uncertain. The length of the CDR3 is 15 residues. V was shortened by 1 base and J by 0 bases, with 7 bases between the two germline ends. Germline V lookup: CDR1 SNHLY, CDR2 FYNNEI. CDR3: CASSEGRNSNQPQHF. The DNA of the CDR3 is TGTGCCAGCAGTGAAGGCAGGAATAGCAATCAGCCCCAGCATTTT.

The chain employs TRBV7-9 and TRBJ2-3; 9 bases fit TRBD2. V lost 2 bases and J lost 5; bases outside the gene matches: 11. This CDR3 spans 17 amino acids. The germline V gene has CDR1 SEHNR and CDR2 FQNEAQ (reference sequence). The CDR3 loop reads CASSLPQAGGPGDTQYF. The CDR3 DNA follows: TGTGCCAGCAGCTTACCCCAGGCGGGAGGGCCTGGAGATACGCAGTATTTT.

The V and J genes are TRBV6-1 and TRBJ1-3; tentatively, D is TRBD1 (6 bases). V was cut by 3 bases and J by 0 bases, with 12 bases left in between. The length of the CDR3 is 16 residues. Per germline, CDR1 MNHNS and CDR2 SASEGT. This CDR3 is CASSDTGKSSGNTIYF. The CDR3 DNA reads as TGTGCCAGCAGTGACACAGGGAAGAGCTCTGGAAACACCATATATTTT.

The chain employs TRBV30 and TRBJ1-5, with TRBD1 as a possible D gene (6 bases). CDR1 GTSNPN and CDR2 SVGIG come from the germline V gene (reference sequence). The CDR3 covers 14 residues. The germline V and J ends were trimmed by 2 bases and 8 bases, with 16 bases remaining between them. In nucleotides, the CDR3 is TGTGCCTGGAGTCCGGGTTGGGGGCTGAAGCCCCAGCATTTT. It codes for CAWSPGWGLKPQHF.

The chain links TRBV5-4 to TRBJ2-2; TRBD2 might be the D (6 bases). CDR1 and CDR2 (germline): SGHNT, YYREEE (reference sequence). V was trimmed by 0 bases and J by 1 base, leaving 10 bases between them. The CDR3 extends over 16 amino acids. DNA for the CDR3: TGTGCCAGCAGCTTGGCAGCTAGCGTGAACACCGGGGAGCTGTTTTTT. It codes for CASSLAASVNTGELFF.

CDR3 loop: CASRLREGIQETQYF. For the CDR3, the DNA is TGTGCCAGCAGGCTCAGGGAAGGGATCCAAGAGACCCAGTACTTC. The rearrangement uses TRBV7-2 and TRBJ2-5; maybe TRBD1 (5 bases). Germline-derived CDR1 and CDR2 are SGHTA and FQGNSA. This CDR3 has 15 residues. V lost 6 bases, J lost 1 base, and 15 bases lay in between.

The CDR3 protein is CASSPLSVGGNSPLHF. Written as DNA, the CDR3 is TGTGCCAGCTCACCGCTGAGTGTCGGGGGTAATTCACCCCTCCACTTT. This sequence joins TRBV18 and TRBJ1-6; D is perhaps TRBD1 (5 bases). This CDR3 spans 16 amino acids. V gave up 3 bases and J gave up 6 bases, with 15 bases separating them. Germline-derived CDR1 and CDR2 are KGHSH and LQKENI.

CDR3 residues: CASSPTFGGSYEQYF. The CDR3 region has the DNA TGTGCCAGCAGTCCCACATTCGGGGGTTCCTACGAGCAGTACTTC. J is TRBJ2-7 and V is TRBV27; a weak D match, TRBD2 (6 bases). V lost 5 bases, J lost 1 base, and 15 bases lay in between. Germline assignment: CDR1 MNHEY and CDR2 SMNVEV (reference sequence). This CDR3 has 15 amino acids.

The chain has TRBV6-5 and TRBJ2-7, with TRBD1 matching 8 bases. CDR1 MNHEY and CDR2 SVGAGI come from the germline V gene. The CDR3 has 14 amino acids. The chain's CDR3 is CVRDRRNPEGEQYV. CDR3 DNA: TGTGTCCGGGACAGGCGCAACCCGGAGGGCGAGCAGTACGTC.

This clone was found once. The genes are TRBV25-1 and TRBJ2-3, with 7 bases lining up with TRBD1. Germline V gene data show CDR1 as MGHDK and CDR2 as SYGVNS. Trimming cost V 4 bases and J 1 base; bases outside gene matches: 5. CDR3 length: 15 amino acids. The CDR3 spells CASSASGTGTDTQYF. The CDR3 DNA reads as TGTGCCAGCAGTGCCTCCGGGACAGGCACAGATACGCAGTATTTT.

The chain recombines TRBV7-2 with TRBJ2-5; 11 bases are a match to TRBD2. V lost 5 bases and J lost 1; bases outside the gene matches: 6. Germline CDR1 SGHTA, CDR2 FQGNSA. The CDR3 is 16 residues long. The CDR3 DNA reads as TGTGCCAGCAGCCTCCGACTAGCGGGGTCCCAAGAGACCCAGTACTTC. It translates to CASSLRLAGSQETQYF.

The chain recombines TRBV6-5 with TRBJ2-2; 10 nucleotides line up with TRBD1. The germline V gene has CDR1 MNHEY and CDR2 SVGAGI. CDR3 length: 15 residues. V was pared by 5 bases and J by 5 bases, with 5 bases of the junction left unmatched. CDR3: CASSPWTGGTGELFF. In DNA, the CDR3 is TGTGCCAGCAGTCCCTGGACAGGGGGTACCGGGGAGCTGTTTTTT.

The chain links TRBV7-6 to TRBJ1-2; 8 positions agree with TRBD1. This CDR3 is 15 amino acids long. Germline V CDR1 and CDR2: SGHVS, FNYEAQ. The ends lost 0 bases at V and 7 bases at J; junction bases unmatched: 7. The CDR3 region is CASSLATGASGGYTF. The CDR3, as DNA: TGTGCCAGCAGCTTAGCGACAGGGGCTTCGGGTGGCTACACCTTC.

The V gene is TRBV10-1, the J gene TRBJ1-1; D is perhaps TRBD1 (6 bases). This CDR3 comprises 13 residues. Germline lookup yields CDR1 WNHNN and CDR2 SYGVQD (reference sequence). Deletions cut 3 bases from V and 4 bases from J, with 9 bases between. CDR3 residues: CASSDTGFTEAFF. As DNA, the CDR3 is TGCGCCAGCAGTGATACAGGGTTCACTGAAGCTTTCTTT.

The genes are TRBV3-1 (or the pseudogene TRBV3-2) and TRBJ2-3, with D possibly being TRBD1 (6 bases). The CDR3 spans 17 residues. The ends were cut back, 0 bases at V and 3 bases at J, with 16 bases in the middle. Germline V gives CDR1 LGHDT, CDR2 YNNKEL (reference sequence). CDR3 residues: CASSQDLGAGGTDTQYF. The CDR3 DNA sequence: TGTGCCAGCAGCCAAGATCTGGGGGCCGGCGGTACAGATACGCAGTATTTT.

The rearrangement joins TRBV19 to TRBJ2-1; D is possibly TRBD1 (6 bases). Trimming removed 6 bases at V and 0 bases at J, with 12 bases between. Germline V gene sequence: CDR1 LNHDA, CDR2 SQIVND (reference sequence). The CDR3 totals 15 residues. CDR3 bases: TGTGCCAGTAGCGGACAGAAGAGCTCCTACAATGAGCAGTTCTTC. As protein: CASSGQKSSYNEQFF.

This clone was seen a handful of times. The rearrangement links TRBV6-5 to TRBJ2-3, with a possible D match to TRBD2 (6 bases). Germline V CDR1 and CDR2: MNHEY, SVGAGI. V was shortened by 7 bases and J by 5 bases, with 10 bases between the two germline ends. The CDR3 covers 12 residues. This chain's CDR3 is CASTGRGDTQYF. For the CDR3, the DNA is TGTGCCAGCACAGGGCGGGGAGATACGCAGTATTTT.

This clone was counted a single time. The genes are TRBV5-3 and TRBJ1-2, with D perhaps TRBD1 (6 bases). TRBV5-3 is marked as an open reading frame, function uncertain. CDR3 size: 15 residues. V lost 4 bases and J 4 bases, leaving 17 bases between the germline ends. CDR3 nucleotides: TGTGCCAGAAGCAAAGGAGGACAGTCGGGCTATGGCTACACCTTC. It translates to CARSKGGQSGYGYTF.